This T cell receptor beta chain was sequenced for a study of CD8+ T cells in alopecia areata. Turning to the study itself: At a dose of 5 to 10 mg twice daily, oral tofacitinib was given to treated patients. General study results and limits: It was lesional scalp, especially alopecia totalis/universalis, that showed higher clonality than normal scalp. How baseline CD8+ expansion relates to response remains uncertain (there was one nonresponder).

With respect to this clone: Antigen: not known.

The treatment is: oral pan-JAK inhibitor, 5-10 mg twice daily. Alopecia areata patients had lesional scalp punch biopsies and peripheral blood taken from them. Following extraction, RNA underwent reverse transcription to cDNA, which served as the sequencing template. Libraries were prepared by immunoSEQ multiplex PCR; TCRdb keeps only in-frame clonotypes and omits some of them. The data contain some 7,000 clones, around three fifths of them singletons. J lost 0 bases, V lost 3 bases, and 10 bases had no gene match. This CDR3 is built from 20 residues. Looked up from germline, CDR1 is SGHRS and CDR2 is YFSETQ.

The clonotype comes from a human donor with alopecia areata. This chain joins TRBV5-1 and TRBJ2-1, with 15 bases matching TRBD2. The source material was skin, sampled at week 4, from a patient treated with tofacitinib. For the CDR3, the DNA is TGCGCCAGCAGCTCTAACGGACTAGCGGGAGGGGTGAGCTCCTACAATGAGCAGTTCTTC. Its translation: CASSSNGLAGGVSSYNEQFF.